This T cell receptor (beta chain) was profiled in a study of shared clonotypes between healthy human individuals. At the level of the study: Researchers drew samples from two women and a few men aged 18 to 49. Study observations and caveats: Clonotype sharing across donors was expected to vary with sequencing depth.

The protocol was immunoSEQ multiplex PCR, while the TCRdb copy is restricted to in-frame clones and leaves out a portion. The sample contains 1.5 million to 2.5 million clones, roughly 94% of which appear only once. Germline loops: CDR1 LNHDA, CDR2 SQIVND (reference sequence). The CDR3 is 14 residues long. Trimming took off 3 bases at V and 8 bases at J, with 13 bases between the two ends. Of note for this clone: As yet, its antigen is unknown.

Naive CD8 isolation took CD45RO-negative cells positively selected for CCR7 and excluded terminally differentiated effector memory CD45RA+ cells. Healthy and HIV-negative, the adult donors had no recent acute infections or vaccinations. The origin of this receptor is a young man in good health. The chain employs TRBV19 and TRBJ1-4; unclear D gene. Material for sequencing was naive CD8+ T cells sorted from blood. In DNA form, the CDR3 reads TGTGCCAGTAGTATTATCAACAACGGGGAAAAACTGTTTTTT. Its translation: CASSIINNGEKLFF. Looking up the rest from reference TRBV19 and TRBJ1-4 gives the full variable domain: DGGITQSPKYLFRKEGQNVTLSCEQNLNHDAMYWYRQDPGQGLRLIYYSQIVNDFQKGDIAEGYSVSREKKESFPLTVTSAQKNPTAFYLCASSIINNGEKLFFGSGTQLSVL.